The 9 T cell receptor beta chains listed next were all sequenced from one sample in a study of blood T cell repertoires in COVID-19. Clones were sequenced by immunoSEQ multiplex PCR, and TCRdb holds only the in-frame ones, with some missing. Of around 210,000 clones listed, about 86% are singletons. Input material: peripheral blood. The receptors come from a woman aged 70 to 79 with acute or convalescent COVID-19.

This chain joins TRBV28 and TRBJ2-3, with 7 bases aligning to TRBD1. Germline V gene data show CDR1 as MDHEN and CDR2 as SYDVKM. The junction had 6 bases not matched to a gene; V was cut back by 4 bases and J by 5 bases. CDR3 length equals 14 residues. The CDR3 sequence is CASSSSGGVDTQYF. The CDR3 bases are TGTGCCAGCAGTTCCTCAGGGGGTGTAGATACGCAGTATTTT.

Comments on this clone: In the same sample, other DNA sequences code for this CDR3. This sequence joins TRBV18 and TRBJ1-3, with 7 nucleotides matching TRBD1. The CDR3 spans 14 residues. CDR1 KGHSH and CDR2 LQKENI come from the germline V gene. V lost 5 bases, J lost 0 bases, and 1 base stayed unmatched. The CDR3 DNA is TGTGCCAGCTCAAGACAGGGCTCTGGAAACACCATATATTTT. Translation gives CASSRQGSGNTIYF.

The sample holds a few counts of this clone. V usage is TRBV2 and J usage is TRBJ2-1; 13 bases align to TRBD2. CDR3 length: 16 amino acids. Trimming took 5 bases from V and 8 from J; bases not matched to a gene: 9. Germline CDR1 SNHLY, CDR2 FYNNEI. The CDR3 here is CASSIGLAGVRDEQFF. The CDR3 coding sequence is TGTGCCAGCAGTATAGGACTAGCGGGGGTGAGGGATGAGCAGTTCTTC.

The chain employs TRBV5-1 and TRBJ1-6; maybe TRBD1 (6 bases). V lost 4 bases and J 2 bases, leaving 13 bases between the germline ends. The CDR3 runs to 16 residues. Germline lookup yields CDR1 SGHRS and CDR2 YFSETQ. CDR3 DNA sequence: TGCGCCAGCAGCATGGGACAACGCACCTATAATTCACCCCTCCACTTT. This gives the protein CASSMGQRTYNSPLHF.

The V gene is TRBV6-5, the J gene TRBJ2-7; D may be TRBD1 (5 bases). The V end was cut by 2 bases, the J end by 2 bases, with 10 bases between. Looked up from germline, CDR1 is MNHEY and CDR2 is SVGAGI. CDR3 length: 14 residues. For the CDR3, the DNA is TGTGCCAGCAGTTACCAGGGTAGGGCCTACGAGCAGTACTTC. It encodes CASSYQGRAYEQYF.

This chain joins TRBV6-5 and TRBJ2-7; possible D gene TRBD2, 5 bases. Trimming took 6 bases from V and 5 from J, leaving 17 bases between them. This CDR3 is built from 14 residues. The germline CDR1 and CDR2 sequences are MNHEY and SVGAGI. The CDR3 sequence: CASSQLDPQHEQYF. The DNA for the CDR3 is TGTGCCAGCAGCCAACTAGACCCCCAGCACGAGCAGTACTTC.

This rearrangement joins TRBV10-3 to TRBJ1-6, with D hard to call. Germline V gene lookup returns CDR1 ENHRY and CDR2 SYGVKD. The CDR3 is 20 residues long. V was shortened by 0 bases and J by 0 bases, with 18 bases between the two germline ends. The chain's CDR3 is CAISESTHGRLSSYNSPLHF. In DNA, the CDR3 is TGTGCCATCAGTGAGTCGACTCATGGCCGCTTGAGCTCCTATAATTCACCCCTCCACTTT.

In this sample, this clone turned up a few times. V is TRBV28 and J is TRBJ2-7; D is possibly TRBD1 (5 bases). The CDR3 is made up of 13 amino acids. Trimming stripped 5 bases from V and 5 bases from J, with 13 bases between. CDR1 is MDHEN and CDR2 is SYDVKM in the germline V gene. CDR3 DNA: TGTGCCAGCAGTGGGCAGGGAATACACGAGCAGTACTTC. Protein sequence: CASSGQGIHEQYF.

This sequence joins TRBV19 and TRBJ1-2; D is possibly TRBD1 (6 bases). Trimming left V 9 bases short and J 4 bases short, with 9 bases between. This CDR3 region has 11 residues. The germline gives CDR1 LNHDA, CDR2 SQIVND (reference sequence). The DNA of the CDR3 is TGTGCCAGGGGGGCCCCCTATGGCTACACCTTC. Its translation is CARGAPYGYTF.